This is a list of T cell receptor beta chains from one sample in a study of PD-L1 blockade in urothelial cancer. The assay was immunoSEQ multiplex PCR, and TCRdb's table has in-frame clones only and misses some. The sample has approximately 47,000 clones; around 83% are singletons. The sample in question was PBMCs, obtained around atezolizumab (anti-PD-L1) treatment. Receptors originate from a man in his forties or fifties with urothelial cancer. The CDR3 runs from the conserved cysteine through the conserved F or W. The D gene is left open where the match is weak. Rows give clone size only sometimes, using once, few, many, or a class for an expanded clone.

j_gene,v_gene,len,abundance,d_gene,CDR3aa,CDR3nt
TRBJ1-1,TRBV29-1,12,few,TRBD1,CSVNDRGTEAFF,TGCAGCGTAAACGACAGGGGGACTGAAGCTTTCTTT
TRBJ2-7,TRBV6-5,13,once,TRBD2,CAVNTGGSYEQYF,TGTGCCGTCAATACGGGAGGGTCCTACGAGCAGTACTTC
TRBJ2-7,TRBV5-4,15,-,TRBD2,CASSWDSGSSYEQYF,TGTGCCAGCAGCTGGGATAGCGGGAGCTCCTACGAGCAGTACTTC
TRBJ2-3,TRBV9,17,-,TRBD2,CASSARRAGRLPDTQYF,TGTGCCAGCAGCGCCCGGCGAGCGGGGAGGTTGCCAGATACGCAGTATTTT
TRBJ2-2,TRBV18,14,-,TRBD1,CASSPGQGGGELFF,TGTGCCAGCTCACCGGGACAGGGCGGCGGGGAGCTGTTTTTT
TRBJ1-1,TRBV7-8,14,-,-,CASSLISGNTEAFF,TGTGCCAGCAGCTTAATCTCGGGGAACACTGAAGCTTTCTTT
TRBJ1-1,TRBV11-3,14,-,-,CASSPHRADTEAFF,TGTGCCAGCAGCCCCCACAGGGCTGACACTGAAGCTTTCTTT
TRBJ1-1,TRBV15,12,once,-,CATRGENTEAFF,TGTGCCACCAGAGGAGAGAACACTGAAGCTTTCTTT
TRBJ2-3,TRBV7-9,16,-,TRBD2,CASSSLSGRARDTQYF,TGTGCCAGCAGCTCGCTATCCGGGAGGGCCCGGGATACGCAGTATTTT
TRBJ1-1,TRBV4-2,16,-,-,CASSQDHTGANTEAFF,TGTGCCAGCAGCCAAGATCATACGGGAGCGAACACTGAAGCCTTCTTT
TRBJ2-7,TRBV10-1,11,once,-,CASSETGEQYF,TGCGCCAGCAGTGAGACGGGCGAGCAGTACTTC
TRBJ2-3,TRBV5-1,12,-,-,CASSLGADTQYF,TGCGCCAGCAGCTTGGGCGCAGATACGCAGTATTTT
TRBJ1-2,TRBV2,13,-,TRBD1,CASSTTGNYGYTF,TGTGCCAGCAGTACGACAGGGAACTATGGCTACACCTTC
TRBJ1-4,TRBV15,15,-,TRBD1,CATSRNRGLGEKLFF,TGTGCCACCAGCCGGAACAGGGGGCTCGGTGAAAAACTGTTTTTT
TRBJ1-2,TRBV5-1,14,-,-,CASSLGVGSYGYTF,TGCGCCAGCAGCTTGGGGGTGGGGAGCTATGGCTACACCTTC
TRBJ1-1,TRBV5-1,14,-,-,CASSPGRGGTEAFF,TGCGCCAGCAGCCCCGGCAGGGGTGGTACTGAAGCTTTCTTT